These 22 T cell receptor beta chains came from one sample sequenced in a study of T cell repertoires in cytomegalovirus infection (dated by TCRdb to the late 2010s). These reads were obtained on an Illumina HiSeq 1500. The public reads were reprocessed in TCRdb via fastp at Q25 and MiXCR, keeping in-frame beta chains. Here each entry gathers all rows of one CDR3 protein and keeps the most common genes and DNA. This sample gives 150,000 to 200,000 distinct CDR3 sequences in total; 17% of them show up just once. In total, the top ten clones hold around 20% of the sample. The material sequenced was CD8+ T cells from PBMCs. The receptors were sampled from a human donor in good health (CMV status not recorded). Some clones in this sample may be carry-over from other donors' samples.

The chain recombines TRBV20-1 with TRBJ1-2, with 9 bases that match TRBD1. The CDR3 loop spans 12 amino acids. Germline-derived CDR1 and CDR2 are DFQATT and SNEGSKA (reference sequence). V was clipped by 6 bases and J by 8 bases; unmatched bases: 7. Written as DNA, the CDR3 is TGCAGTGCCCGGGACAGGGCTGGCGGCTACACCTTC. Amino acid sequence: CSARDRAGGYTF.

As DNA, the CDR3 is TGTGCCAGCAGCACTATACAGGAGAAGGAAGAGACCCAGTACTTC. Translation: CASSTIQEKEETQYF. The V gene is TRBV5-6, the J gene TRBJ2-5; D might be TRBD1 (5 bases). Germline CDR1 reads SGHDT; CDR2 reads YYEEEE. V gave up 4 bases and J gave up 3 bases, with 16 bases separating them. This CDR3 has 15 amino acids.

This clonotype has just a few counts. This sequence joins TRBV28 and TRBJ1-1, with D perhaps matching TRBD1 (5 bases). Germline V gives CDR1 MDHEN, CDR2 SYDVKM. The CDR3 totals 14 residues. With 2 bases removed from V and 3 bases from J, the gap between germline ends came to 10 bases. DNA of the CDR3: TGTGCCAGCAGTTTAAAGGGGCAATACACTGAAGCTTTCTTT. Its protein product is CASSLKGQYTEAFF. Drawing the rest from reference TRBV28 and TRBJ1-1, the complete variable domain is DVKVTQSSRYLVKRTGEKVFLECVQDMDHENMFWYRQDPGLGLRLIYFSYDVKMKEKGDIPEGYSVSREKKERFSLILESASTNQTSMYLCASSLKGQYTEAFFGQGTRLTVV.

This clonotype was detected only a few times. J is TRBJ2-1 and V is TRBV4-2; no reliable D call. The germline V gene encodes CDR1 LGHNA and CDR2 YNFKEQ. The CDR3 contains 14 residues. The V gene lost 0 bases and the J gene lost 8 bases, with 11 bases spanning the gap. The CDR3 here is CASSQDPASHEQFF. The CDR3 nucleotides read TGTGCCAGCAGCCAAGATCCTGCCTCACATGAGCAGTTCTTC.

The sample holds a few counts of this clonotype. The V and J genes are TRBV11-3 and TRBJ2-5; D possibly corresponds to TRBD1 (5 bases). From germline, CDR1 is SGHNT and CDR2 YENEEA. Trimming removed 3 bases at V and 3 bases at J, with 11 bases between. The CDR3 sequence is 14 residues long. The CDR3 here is CASSLKGAEETQYF. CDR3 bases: TGTGCCAGCAGCTTGAAAGGGGCTGAAGAGACCCAGTACTTC.

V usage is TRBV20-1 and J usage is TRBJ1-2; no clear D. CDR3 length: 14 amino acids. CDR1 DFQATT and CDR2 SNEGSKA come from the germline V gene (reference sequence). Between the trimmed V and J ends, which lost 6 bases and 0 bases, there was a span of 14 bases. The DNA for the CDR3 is TGCAGTGCCTTTCAGGCGTATCCTAACTATGGCTACACCTTC. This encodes CSAFQAYPNYGYTF.

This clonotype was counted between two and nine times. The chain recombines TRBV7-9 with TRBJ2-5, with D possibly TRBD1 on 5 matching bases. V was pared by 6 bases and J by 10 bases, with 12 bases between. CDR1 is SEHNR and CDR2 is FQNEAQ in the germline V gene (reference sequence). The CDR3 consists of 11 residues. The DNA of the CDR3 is TGTGCCAGCAGTGAGAACAGGAACCAGTACTTC. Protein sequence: CASSENRNQYF.

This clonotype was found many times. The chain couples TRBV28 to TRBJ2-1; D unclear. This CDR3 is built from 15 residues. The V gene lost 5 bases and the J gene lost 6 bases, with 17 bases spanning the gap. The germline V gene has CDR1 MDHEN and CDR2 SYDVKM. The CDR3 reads CASSTWASIGNEQFF. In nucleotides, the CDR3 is TGTGCCAGCAGTACTTGGGCTAGTATTGGCAATGAGCAGTTCTTC.

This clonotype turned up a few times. The CDR3 DNA reads TGTGCCAGCAGGACCCCCGCGGGGGGCTACAATGAGCAGTTCTTC. It codes for CASRTPAGGYNEQFF. The V and J genes are TRBV7-8 and TRBJ2-1; 8 bases are a match to TRBD2. The CDR3 is 15 residues long. Germline lookup yields CDR1 SGHVS and CDR2 FQNEAQ. V gave up 6 bases and J gave up 3 bases; unmatched junction bases: 7.

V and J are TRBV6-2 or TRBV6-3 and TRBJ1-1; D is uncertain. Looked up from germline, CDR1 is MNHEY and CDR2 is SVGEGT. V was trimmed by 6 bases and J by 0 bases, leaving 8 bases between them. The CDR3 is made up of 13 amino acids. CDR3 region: CASSYPLNTEAFF. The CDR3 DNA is TGTGCCAGCAGCTATCCCTTGAACACTGAAGCTTTCTTT.

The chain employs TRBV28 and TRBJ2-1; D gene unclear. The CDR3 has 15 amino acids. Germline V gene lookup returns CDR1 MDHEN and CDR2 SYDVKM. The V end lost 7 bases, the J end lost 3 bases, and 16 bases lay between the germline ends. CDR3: CASNHQIENYNEQFF. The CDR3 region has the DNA TGTGCCAGCAACCATCAGATTGAGAACTACAATGAGCAGTTCTTC.

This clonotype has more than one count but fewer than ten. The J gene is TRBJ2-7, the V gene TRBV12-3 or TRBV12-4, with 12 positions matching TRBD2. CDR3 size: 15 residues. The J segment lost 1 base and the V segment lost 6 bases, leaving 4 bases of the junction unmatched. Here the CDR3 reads CASSQTSGRSYEQYF. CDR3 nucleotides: TGTGCCAGCAGCCAGACTAGCGGGAGATCCTACGAGCAGTACTTC.

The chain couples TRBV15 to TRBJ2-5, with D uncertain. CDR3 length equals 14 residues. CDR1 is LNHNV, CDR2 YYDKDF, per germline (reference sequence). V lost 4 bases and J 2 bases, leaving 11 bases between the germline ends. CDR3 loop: CATSIRTTQETQYF. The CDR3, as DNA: TGTGCCACCAGCATCCGGACCACACAAGAGACCCAGTACTTC. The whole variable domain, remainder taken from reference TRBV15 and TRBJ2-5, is DAMVIQNPRYQVTQFGKPVTLSCSQTLNHNVMYWYQQKSSQAPKLLFHYYDKDFNNEADTPDNFQSRRPNTSFCFLDIRSPGLGDTAMYLCATSIRTTQETQYFGPGTRLLVL.

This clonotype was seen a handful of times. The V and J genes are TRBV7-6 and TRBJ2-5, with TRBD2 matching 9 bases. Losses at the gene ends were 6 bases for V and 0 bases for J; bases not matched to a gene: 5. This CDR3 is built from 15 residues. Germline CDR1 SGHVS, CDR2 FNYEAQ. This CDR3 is CASRGLARYQETQYF. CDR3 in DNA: TGTGCCAGCAGAGGACTAGCGAGGTACCAAGAGACCCAGTACTTC.

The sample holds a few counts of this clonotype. CDR3 in amino acids: CATNQEVGQPQHF. The CDR3, as DNA: TGTGCCACTAACCAGGAAGTTGGTCAGCCCCAGCATTTT. The genes are TRBV7-9 and TRBJ1-5, with D unclear. There are 13 residues in the CDR3. V was clipped by 10 bases and J by 6 bases, with 16 bases between them. CDR1 and CDR2 (germline): SEHNR, FQNEAQ (reference sequence).

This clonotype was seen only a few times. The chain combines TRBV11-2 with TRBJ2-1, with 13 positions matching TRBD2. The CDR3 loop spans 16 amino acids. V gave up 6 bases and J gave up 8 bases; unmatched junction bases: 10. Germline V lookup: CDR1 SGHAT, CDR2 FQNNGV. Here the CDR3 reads CASRQPGLAGYHEQFF. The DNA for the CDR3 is TGTGCCAGCAGGCAACCGGGACTAGCGGGATACCATGAGCAGTTCTTC.

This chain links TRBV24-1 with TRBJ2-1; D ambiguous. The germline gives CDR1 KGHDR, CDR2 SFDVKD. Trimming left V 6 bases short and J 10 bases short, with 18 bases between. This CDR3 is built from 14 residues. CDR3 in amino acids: CATSQRAPGREQFF. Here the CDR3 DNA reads TGTGCCACCAGTCAACGGGCTCCCGGGCGGGAGCAGTTCTTC.

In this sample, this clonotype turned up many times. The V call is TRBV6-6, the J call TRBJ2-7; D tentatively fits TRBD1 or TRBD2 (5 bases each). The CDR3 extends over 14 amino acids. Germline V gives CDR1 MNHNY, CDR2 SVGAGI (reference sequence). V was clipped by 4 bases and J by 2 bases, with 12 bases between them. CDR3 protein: CASSSGTGTYEQYF. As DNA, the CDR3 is TGTGCCAGCAGTTCCGGGACCGGAACCTACGAGCAGTACTTC.

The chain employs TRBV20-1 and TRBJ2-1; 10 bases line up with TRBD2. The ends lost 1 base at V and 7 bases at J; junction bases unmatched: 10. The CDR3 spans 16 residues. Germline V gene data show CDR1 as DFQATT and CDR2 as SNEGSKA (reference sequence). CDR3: CSARALKLAGPNEQFF. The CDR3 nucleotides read TGCAGTGCTAGAGCTCTAAAACTAGCGGGACCGAATGAGCAGTTCTTC.

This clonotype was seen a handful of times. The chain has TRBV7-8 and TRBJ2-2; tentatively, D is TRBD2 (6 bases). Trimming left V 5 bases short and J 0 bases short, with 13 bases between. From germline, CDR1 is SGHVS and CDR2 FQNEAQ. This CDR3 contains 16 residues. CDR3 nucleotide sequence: TGTGCCAGCAGCCCCTGGACTACTACGAACACCGGGGAGCTGTTTTTT. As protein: CASSPWTTTNTGELFF. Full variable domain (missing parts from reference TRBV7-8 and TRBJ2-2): GAGVSQSPRYKVAKRGQDVALRCDPISGHVSLFWYQQALGQGPEFLTYFQNEAQLDKSGLPSDRFFAERPEGSVSTLKIQRTQQEDSAVYLCASSPWTTTNTGELFFGEGSRLTVL.

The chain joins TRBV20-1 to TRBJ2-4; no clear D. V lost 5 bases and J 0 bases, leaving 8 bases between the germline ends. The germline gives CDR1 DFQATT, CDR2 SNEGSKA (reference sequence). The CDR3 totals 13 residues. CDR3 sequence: CSAHPLAKNIQYF. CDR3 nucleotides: TGCAGTGCTCACCCCTTAGCCAAAAACATTCAGTACTTC.

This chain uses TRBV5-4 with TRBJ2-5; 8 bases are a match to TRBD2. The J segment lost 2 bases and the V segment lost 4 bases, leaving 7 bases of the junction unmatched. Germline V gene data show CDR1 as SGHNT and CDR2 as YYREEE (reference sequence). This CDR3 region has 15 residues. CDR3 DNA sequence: TGTGCCAGCAGCCCTATAGCGGGGACACAAGAGACCCAGTACTTC. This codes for CASSPIAGTQETQYF.